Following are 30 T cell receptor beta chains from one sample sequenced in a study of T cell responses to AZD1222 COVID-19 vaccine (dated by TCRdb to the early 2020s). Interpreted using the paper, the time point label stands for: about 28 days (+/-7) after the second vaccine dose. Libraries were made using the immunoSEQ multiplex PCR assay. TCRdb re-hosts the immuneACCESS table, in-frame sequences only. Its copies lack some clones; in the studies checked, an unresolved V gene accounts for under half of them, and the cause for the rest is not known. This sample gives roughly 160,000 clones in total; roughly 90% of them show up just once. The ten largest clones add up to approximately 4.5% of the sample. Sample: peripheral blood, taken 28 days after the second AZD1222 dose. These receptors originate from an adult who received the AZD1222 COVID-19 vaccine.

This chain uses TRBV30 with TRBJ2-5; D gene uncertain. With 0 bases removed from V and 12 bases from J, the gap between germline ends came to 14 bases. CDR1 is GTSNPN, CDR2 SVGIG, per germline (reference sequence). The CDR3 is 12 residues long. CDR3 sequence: CAWSVNPRLKYF. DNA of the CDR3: TGTGCCTGGAGTGTAAACCCTCGGCTTAAGTACTTC.

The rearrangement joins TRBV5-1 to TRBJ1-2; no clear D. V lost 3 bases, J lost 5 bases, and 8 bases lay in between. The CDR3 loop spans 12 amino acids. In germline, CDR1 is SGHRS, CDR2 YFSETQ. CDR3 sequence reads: CASSSGVYGYTF. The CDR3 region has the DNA TGCGCCAGCAGCTCTGGCGTATATGGCTACACCTTC.

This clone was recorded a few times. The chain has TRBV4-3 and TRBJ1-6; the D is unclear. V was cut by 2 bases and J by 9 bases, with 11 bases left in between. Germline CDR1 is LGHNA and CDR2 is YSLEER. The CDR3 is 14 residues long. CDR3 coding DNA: TGCGCCAGCAGCCAATCCTTCGAGAGTTCACCCCTCCACTTT. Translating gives CASSQSFESSPLHF.

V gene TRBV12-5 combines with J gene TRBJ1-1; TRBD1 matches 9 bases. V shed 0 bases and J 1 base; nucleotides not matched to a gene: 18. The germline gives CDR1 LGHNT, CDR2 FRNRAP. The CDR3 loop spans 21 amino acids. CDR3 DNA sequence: TGTGCTAGTGGTTTGGTACCGGGACAGGGACCAGACGTAATAAAGAACACTGAAGCTTTCTTT. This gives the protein CASGLVPGQGPDVIKNTEAFF.

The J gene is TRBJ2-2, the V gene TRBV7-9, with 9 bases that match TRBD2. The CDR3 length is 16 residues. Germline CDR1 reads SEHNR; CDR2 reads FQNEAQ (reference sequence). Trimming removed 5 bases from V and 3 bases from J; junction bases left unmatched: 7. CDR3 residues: CASSERPSGDTGELFF. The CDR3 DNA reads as TGTGCCAGCAGCGAGAGGCCTAGCGGGGACACCGGGGAGCTGTTTTTT.

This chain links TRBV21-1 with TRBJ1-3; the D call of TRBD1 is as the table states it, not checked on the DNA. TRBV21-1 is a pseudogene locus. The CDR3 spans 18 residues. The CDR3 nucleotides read TGTGCCAGCAGCAATTCTCCCACAGGGGGAGGCTCTGGAAACACCATATATTTT. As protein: CASSNSPTGGGSGNTIYF.

The CDR3 here is CASSGRERGGEKLFF. The CDR3 DNA reads as TGTGCCAGCAGTGGTAGGGAGAGAGGTGGTGAAAAACTGTTTTTT. The chain recombines TRBV2 with TRBJ1-4; D not certain. Looked up from germline, CDR1 is SNHLY and CDR2 is FYNNEI. The CDR3 totals 15 residues. The V and J ends lost 4 bases and 7 bases respectively, with 16 bases between them.

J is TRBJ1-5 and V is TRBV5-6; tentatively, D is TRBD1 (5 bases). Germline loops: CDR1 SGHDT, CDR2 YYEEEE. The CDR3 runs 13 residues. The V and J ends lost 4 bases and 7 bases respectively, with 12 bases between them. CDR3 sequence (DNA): TGTGCCAGCAGCCTACAGGACACCCAGCCCCAGCATTTT. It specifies CASSLQDTQPQHF.

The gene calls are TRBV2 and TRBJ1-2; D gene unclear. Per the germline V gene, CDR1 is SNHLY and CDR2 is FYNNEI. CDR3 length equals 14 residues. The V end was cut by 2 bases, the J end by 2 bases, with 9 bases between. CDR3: CASSEWGGNYGYTF. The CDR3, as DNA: TGTGCCAGCAGTGAATGGGGAGGGAACTATGGCTACACCTTC.

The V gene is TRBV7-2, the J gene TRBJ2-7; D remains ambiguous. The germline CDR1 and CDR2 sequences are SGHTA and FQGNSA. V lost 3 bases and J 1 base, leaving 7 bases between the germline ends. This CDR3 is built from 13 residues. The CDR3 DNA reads TGTGCCAGCAGCTTGGAGCGATCCTACGAGCAGTACTTC. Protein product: CASSLERSYEQYF.

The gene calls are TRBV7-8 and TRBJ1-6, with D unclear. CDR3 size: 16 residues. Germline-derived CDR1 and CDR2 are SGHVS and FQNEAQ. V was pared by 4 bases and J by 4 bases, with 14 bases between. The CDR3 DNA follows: TGTGCCAGCAGCTCTAGGGCAGAAAAGTATAATTCACCCCTCCACTTT. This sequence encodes CASSSRAEKYNSPLHF.

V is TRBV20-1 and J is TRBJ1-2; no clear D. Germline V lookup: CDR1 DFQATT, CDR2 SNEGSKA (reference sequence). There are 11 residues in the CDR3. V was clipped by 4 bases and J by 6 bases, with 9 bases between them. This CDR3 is CSAKVLDGYTF. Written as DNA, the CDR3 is TGCAGTGCTAAGGTTCTCGATGGCTACACCTTC.

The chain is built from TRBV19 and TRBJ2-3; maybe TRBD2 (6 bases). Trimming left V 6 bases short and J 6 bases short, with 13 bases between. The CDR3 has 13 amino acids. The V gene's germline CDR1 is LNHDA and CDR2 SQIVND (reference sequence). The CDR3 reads CASREGSTDTQYF. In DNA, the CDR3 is TGTGCCAGTAGGGAGGGGTCGACTGATACGCAGTATTTT.

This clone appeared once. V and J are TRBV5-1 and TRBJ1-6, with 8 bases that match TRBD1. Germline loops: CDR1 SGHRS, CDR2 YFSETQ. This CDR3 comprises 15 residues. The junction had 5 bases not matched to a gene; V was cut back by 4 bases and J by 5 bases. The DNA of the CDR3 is TGCGCCAGCAGCCCAGGGACAGGAGATAATTCACCCCTCCACTTT. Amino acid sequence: CASSPGTGDNSPLHF.

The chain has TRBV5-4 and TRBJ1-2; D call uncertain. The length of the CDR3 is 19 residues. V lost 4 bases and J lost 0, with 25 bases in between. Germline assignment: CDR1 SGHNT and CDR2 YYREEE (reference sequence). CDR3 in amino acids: CASSNMVGNRNNPNYGYTF. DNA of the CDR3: TGTGCCAGCAGCAACATGGTAGGGAATCGGAATAACCCTAACTATGGCTACACCTTC.

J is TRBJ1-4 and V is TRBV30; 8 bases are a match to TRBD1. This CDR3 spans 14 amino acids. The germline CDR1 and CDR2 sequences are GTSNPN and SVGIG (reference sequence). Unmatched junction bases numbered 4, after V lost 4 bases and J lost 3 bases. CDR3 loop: CAWNQGAANEKLFF. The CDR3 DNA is TGTGCCTGGAATCAGGGGGCGGCTAATGAAAAACTGTTTTTT.

In nucleotides, the CDR3 is TGTGCCAGCTCACCACCTAGCGGGGGCCGTCACAATGAGCAGTTCTTC. Its translation is CASSPPSGGRHNEQFF. The chain recombines TRBV18 with TRBJ2-1; 9 positions agree with TRBD2. This CDR3 has 16 amino acids. J was trimmed by 5 bases and V by 0 bases; bases with no gene match: 5. Germline-derived CDR1 and CDR2 are KGHSH and LQKENI.

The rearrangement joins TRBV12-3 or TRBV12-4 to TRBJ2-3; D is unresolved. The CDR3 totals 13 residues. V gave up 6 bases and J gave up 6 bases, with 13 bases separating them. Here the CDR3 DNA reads TGTGCCAGCAGCCGCAACAGTGGGGATACGCAGTATTTT. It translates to CASSRNSGDTQYF.

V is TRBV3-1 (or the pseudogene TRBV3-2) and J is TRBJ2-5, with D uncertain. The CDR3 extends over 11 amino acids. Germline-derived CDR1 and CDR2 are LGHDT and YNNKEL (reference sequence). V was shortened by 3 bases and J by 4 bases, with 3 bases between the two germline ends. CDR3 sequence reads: CASSQGETQYF. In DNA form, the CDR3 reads TGTGCCAGCAGCCAGGGAGAGACCCAGTACTTC.

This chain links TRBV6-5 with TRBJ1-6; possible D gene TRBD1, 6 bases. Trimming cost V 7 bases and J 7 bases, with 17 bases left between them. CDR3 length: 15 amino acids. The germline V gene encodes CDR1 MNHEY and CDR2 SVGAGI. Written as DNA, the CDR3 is TGTGCCAGCAATATACGGGCAGGGGTCAATTCACCCCTCCACTTT. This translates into CASNIRAGVNSPLHF.

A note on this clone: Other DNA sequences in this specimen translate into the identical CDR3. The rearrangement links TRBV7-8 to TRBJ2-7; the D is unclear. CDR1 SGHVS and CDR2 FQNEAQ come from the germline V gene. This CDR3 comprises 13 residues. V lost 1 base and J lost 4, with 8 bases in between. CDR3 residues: CASSLEVGYEQYF. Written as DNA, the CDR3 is TGTGCCAGCAGCTTAGAGGTCGGTTACGAGCAGTACTTC. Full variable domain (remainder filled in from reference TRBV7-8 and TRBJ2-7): GAGVSQSPRYKVAKRGQDVALRCDPISGHVSLFWYQQALGQGPEFLTYFQNEAQLDKSGLPSDRFFAERPEGSVSTLKIQRTQQEDSAVYLCASSLEVGYEQYFGPGTRLTVT.

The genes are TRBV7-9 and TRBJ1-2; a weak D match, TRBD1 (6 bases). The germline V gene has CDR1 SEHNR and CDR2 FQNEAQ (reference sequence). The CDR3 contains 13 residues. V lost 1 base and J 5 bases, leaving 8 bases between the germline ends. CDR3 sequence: CASSLGTEYGYTF. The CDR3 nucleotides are TGTGCCAGCAGCTTAGGGACAGAATATGGCTACACCTTC.

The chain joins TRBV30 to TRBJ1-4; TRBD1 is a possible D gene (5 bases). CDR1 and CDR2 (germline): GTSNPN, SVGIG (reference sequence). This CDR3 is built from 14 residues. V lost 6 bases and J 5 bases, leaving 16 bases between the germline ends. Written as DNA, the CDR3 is TGTGCCTGCCGTAGAATGGGGGGGAATGAAAAACTGTTTTTT. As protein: CACRRMGGNEKLFF.

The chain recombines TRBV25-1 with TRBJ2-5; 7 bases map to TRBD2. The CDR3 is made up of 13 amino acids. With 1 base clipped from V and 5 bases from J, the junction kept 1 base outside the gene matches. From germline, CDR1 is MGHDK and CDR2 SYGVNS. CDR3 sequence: CASSESGRETQYF. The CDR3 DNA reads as TGTGCCAGCAGTGAATCCGGGAGGGAGACCCAGTACTTC.

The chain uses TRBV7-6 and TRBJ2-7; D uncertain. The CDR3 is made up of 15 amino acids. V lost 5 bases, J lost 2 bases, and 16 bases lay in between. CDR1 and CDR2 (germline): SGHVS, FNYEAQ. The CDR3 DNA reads TGTGCCAGCAGCCCCATTCACGGAGACGCCTACGAGCAGTACTTC. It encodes CASSPIHGDAYEQYF.

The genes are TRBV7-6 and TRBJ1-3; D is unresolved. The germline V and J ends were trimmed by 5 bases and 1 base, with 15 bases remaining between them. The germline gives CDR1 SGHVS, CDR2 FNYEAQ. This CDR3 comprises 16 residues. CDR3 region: CASSEYTGVSGNTIYF. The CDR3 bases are TGTGCCAGCAGCGAGTACACGGGAGTTTCTGGAAACACCATATATTTT.

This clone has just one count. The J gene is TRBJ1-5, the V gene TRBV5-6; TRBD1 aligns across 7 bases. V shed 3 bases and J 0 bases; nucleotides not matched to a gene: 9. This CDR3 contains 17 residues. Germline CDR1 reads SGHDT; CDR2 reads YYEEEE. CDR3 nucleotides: TGTGCCAGCAGCTCTGCGGTGAGGGGGCTTAGCAATCAGCCCCAGCATTTT. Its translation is CASSSAVRGLSNQPQHF.

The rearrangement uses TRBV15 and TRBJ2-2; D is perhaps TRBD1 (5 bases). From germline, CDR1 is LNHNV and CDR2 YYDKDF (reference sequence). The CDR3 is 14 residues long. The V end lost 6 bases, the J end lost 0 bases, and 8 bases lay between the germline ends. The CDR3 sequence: CATRARANTGELFF. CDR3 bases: TGTGCCACCAGGGCCAGGGCGAACACCGGGGAGCTGTTTTTT. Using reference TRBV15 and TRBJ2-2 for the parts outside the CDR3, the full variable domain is DAMVIQNPRYQVTQFGKPVTLSCSQTLNHNVMYWYQQKSSQAPKLLFHYYDKDFNNEADTPDNFQSRRPNTSFCFLDIRSPGLGDTAMYLCATRARANTGELFFGEGSRLTVL.

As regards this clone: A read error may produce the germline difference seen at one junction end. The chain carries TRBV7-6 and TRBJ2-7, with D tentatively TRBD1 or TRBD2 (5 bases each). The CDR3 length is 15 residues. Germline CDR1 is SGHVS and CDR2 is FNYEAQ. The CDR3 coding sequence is TGTGCCAGCAGCTTGGACGCCCCCGGGACGATATGCAGTAACTTC. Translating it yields CASSLDAPGTICSNF.

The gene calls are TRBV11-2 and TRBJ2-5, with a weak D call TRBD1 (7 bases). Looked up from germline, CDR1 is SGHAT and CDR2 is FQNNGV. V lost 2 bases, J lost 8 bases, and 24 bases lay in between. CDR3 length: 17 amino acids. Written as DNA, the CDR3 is TGTGCCAGCAGCTTACGGCCAGCGGGTTCAGGGGGAGATACCCAGTACTTC. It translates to CASSLRPAGSGGDTQYF. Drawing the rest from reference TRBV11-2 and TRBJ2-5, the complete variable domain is EAGVAQSPRYKIIEKRQSVAFWCNPISGHATLYWYQQILGQGPKLLIQFQNNGVVDDSQLPKDRFSAERLKGVDSTLKIQPAKLEDSAVYLCASSLRPAGSGGDTQYFGPGTRLLVL.